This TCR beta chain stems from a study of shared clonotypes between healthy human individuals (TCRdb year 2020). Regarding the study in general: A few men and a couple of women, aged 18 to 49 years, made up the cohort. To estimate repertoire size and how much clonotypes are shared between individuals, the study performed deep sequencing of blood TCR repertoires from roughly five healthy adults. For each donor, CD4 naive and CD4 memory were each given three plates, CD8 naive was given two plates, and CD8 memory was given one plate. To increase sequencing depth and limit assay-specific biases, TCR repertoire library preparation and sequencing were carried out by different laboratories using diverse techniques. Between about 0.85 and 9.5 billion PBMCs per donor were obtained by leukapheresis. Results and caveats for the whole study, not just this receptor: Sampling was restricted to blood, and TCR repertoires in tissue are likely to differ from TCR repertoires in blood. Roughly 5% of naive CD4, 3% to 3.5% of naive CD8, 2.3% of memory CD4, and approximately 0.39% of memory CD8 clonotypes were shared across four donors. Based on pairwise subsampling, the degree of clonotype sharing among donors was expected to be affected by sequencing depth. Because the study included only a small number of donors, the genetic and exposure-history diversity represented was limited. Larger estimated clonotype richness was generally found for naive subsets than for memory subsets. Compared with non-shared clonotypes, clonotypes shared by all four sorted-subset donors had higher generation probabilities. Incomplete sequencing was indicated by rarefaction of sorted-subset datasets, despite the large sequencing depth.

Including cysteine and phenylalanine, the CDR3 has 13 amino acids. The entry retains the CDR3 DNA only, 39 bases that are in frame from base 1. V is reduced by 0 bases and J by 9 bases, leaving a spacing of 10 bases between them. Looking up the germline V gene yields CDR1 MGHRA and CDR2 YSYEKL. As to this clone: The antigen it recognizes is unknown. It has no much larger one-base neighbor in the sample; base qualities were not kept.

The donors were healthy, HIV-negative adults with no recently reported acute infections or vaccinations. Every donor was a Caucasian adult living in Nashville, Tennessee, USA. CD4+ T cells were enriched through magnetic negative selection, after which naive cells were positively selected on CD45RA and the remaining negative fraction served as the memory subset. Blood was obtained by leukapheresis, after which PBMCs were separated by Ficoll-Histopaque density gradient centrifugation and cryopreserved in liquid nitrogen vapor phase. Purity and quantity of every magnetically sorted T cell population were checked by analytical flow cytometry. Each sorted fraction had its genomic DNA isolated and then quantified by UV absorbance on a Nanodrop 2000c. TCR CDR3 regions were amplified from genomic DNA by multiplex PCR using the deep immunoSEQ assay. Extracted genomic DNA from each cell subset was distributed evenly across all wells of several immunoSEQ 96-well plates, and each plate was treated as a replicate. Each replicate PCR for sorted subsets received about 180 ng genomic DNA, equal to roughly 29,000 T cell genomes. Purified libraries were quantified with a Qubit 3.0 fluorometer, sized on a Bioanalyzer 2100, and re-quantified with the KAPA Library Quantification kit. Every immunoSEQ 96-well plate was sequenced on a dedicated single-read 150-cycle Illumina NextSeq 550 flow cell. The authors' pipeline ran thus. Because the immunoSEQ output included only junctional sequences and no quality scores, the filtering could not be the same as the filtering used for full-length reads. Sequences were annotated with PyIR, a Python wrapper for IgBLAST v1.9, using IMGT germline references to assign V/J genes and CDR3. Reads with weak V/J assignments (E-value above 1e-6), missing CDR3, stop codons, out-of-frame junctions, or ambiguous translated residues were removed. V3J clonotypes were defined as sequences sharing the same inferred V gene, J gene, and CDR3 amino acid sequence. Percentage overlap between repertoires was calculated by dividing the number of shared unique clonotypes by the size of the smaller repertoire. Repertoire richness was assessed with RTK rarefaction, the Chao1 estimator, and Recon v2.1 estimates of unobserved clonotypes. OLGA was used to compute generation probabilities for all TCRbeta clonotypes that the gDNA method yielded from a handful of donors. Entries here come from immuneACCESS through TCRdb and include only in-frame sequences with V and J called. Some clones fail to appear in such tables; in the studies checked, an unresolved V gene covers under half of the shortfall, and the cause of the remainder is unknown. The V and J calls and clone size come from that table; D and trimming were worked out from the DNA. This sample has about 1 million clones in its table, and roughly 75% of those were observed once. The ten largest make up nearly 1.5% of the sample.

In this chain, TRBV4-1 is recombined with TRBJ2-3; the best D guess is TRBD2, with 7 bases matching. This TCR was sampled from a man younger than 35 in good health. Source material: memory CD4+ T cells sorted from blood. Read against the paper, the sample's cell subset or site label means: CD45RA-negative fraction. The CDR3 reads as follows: CASSQEGGRTQYF. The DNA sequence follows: TGCGCCAGCAGCCAAGAGGGGGGGCGGACGCAGTATTTT.